This TCR beta chain originates from a study of graft-versus-host responses after intestinal transplantation (dated by TCRdb to 2020 to 2023). Turning to the overall study: Recipients received multivisceral, liver-intestinal, or isolated intestinal transplants. A peak of at least 4% donor T cells among recipient peripheral blood mononuclear cells was the definition used for donor T cell macrochimerism. Anti-thymocyte globulin induction was given to all recipients, followed by maintenance tacrolimus and steroids for two to three years. The cohort enrolled 24 intestinal transplant recipients including one retransplant, and a few patients lacking pretransplant specimens were excluded. Samples from a few later patients were sequenced in-house on an Illumina MiSeq with MiXCR processing rather than by the commercial service. After intestinal transplantation, graft-versus-host and host-versus-graft alloreactive T cell clones were followed in the graft, circulation and bone marrow using bulk TCR-beta CDR3 sequencing. Alloreactive clones were identified by sequencing pre-transplant mixed lymphocyte reaction products and comparing these products with unstimulated pre-transplant donor and recipient T cells. Study-level results and caveats: Conclusions were limited by the relatively low number and heterogeneity of intestinal transplant patients. GvH clones were detected in recipient bone marrow, and some appeared earlier in ileal mucosa or blood, consistent with an intestinal mucosal origin. In patients with donor T cell macrochimerism, the allografts had high GvH to HvG T cell clonal ratios. Early after transplant, peak levels of circulating GvH clones were found to be associated with declines in HvG clones.

The germline V end is reduced by 3 bases and the J end by 1 base; junction bases left unmatched: 7. Including cysteine and phenylalanine, the CDR3 has 17 amino acids. The DNA shown is the 51-base CDR3, in frame from base 1. Sequences MDHEN (CDR1) and SYDVKM (CDR2) are obtained from the germline V gene. This clone was counted only a few times. The antigen it binds to is not known. No base quality values were provided; no much bigger clone lies one nucleotide off. The sample's time point label is to be understood as: cells obtained before transplantation from donor or recipient. CD3+CD4+ and CD3+CD8+ populations were FACS-sorted from unstimulated pre-transplant donor and recipient cells taken from spleen or lymph nodes. The library relied on the immunoSEQ multiplex PCR assay. For most patients, genomic DNA was isolated with the Qiagen DNeasy Blood and Tissue Kit and shipped frozen to Adaptive Biotechnologies for TCR sequencing. For most patients, high-throughput TCR-beta CDR3 sequencing of genomic DNA was performed by Adaptive Biotechnologies. The authors' pipeline ran thus. TCR sequencing data for around 19 patients were retrieved from Adaptive's ImmunoSEQ software; a few other patients were processed with MiXCR and VDJtools. CD4 versus CD8 sorting errors were corrected by removing sequences found in both subsets at a frequency ratio below 5:1. CDR3 nucleotide sequences shared between donor and recipient were removed because the origin of such sequences could not be assigned. To be classed as alloreactive, a clone needed at least 2-fold expansion over unstimulated cells and a minimum CFSE-low frequency of 0.002% (template counts) or 0.001% (read counts). Mappable clones were those detected in sequenced pre-transplant spleen, lymph node, or MLR CFSE-low populations of the donor or recipient. The cumulative frequency of alloreactive clones was calculated as a percentage of all sequences, weighted by copy number. TCRdb retrieved this table from immuneACCESS and kept in-frame rearrangements only. Not all clones are present; in checked studies, unresolved V genes account for under half, and no reason is known for the remainder. Clone size and V and J calls were adopted from that table, with D and trimming inferred from the DNA. For this sample the table gives roughly 110,000 clones, of which roughly 86% were detected only once. The ten largest clones take up over 0.55% of the sample.

The source material was unstimulated CD4+ T cells sorted from spleen or lymph node cells, sampled before transplant. The chain is assembled from TRBV28 and TRBJ2-2, with 8 middle bases fitting TRBD2. The sequence came from a human donor who was the organ donor for an intestinal transplant. The DNA sequence is given as TGTGCCAGCAGTTTTATACGCGGGAGGCGGAACACCGGGGAGCTGTTTTTT. Protein translation: CASSFIRGRRNTGELFF.